This T cell receptor beta chain was documented in a study of early T cells in non-severe SARS-CoV-2 infection. Study context: Sequencing of unsorted whole blood was done on bulk RNA, leaving chains unpaired.

Unique molecular identifiers were added to individual cDNA molecules. TCRdb redid the calling of the 5' RACE reads with MiXCR, one entry per CDR3 protein. The sample includes tens of thousands of distinct CDR3 sequences, around 13% of them seen just once. Between the trimmed V and J ends, which lost 7 bases and 7 bases, there was a span of 17 bases. CDR3 size: 15 residues. CDR1 and CDR2 from the germline V gene are WSHSY and SAAADI. This TCR was sampled from an adult who was a healthcare worker with PCR-confirmed SARS-CoV-2 infection or an uninfected control (not recorded which). Material: whole blood. The J gene is TRBJ1-6, the V gene TRBV10-2; TRBD1 might be the D (5 bases). The DNA of the CDR3 is TGCGCCAGCACCCCCCGGCGGGACGTGAATTCACCCCTCCACTTT. Translation gives CASTPRRDVNSPLHF.